The rows below give T cell receptor beta chains drawn from one sample of a study of cytomegalovirus exposure and HLA in healthy donors. Sequenced by immunoSEQ multiplex PCR; TCRdb stores in-frame clones only, minus some. The sample lists around 200,000 clones, roughly 79% occurring once. Sequencing input: PBMCs. Receptors were obtained from a man younger than 35 in good health and CMV-seronegative. Each CDR3 is given with its conserved first and last residue. A D gene is named only where the DNA matches it firmly. Not all rows give a size; the values are once, few, many and, for expanded clones, a class.

abundance,v_gene,j_gene,d_gene,CDR3aa,CDR3nt
.,TRBV7-3,TRBJ2-1,TRBD2,CASSLTPPGLAGGYNEQFF,TGTGCCAGCAGCTTAACCCCACCGGGACTAGCGGGCGGCTACAATGAGCAGTTCTTC
.,TRBV6-5,TRBJ1-1,.,CASSYFGGVEAFF,TGTGCCAGCAGTTACTTCGGAGGGGTTGAAGCTTTCTTT
.,TRBV18,TRBJ1-1,.,CASSLSGEIHTEAFF,TGTGCCAGCTCACTCTCGGGGGAGATTCACACTGAAGCTTTCTTT
.,TRBV4-2,TRBJ1-2,.,CASSQDLTDTNYGYTF,TGTGCCAGCAGCCAAGATCTCACCGACACTAACTATGGCTACACCTTC
.,TRBV7-2,TRBJ2-1,.,CASSSWTELNEQFF,TGTGCCAGCAGCTCTTGGACAGAGTTAAATGAGCAGTTCTTC
few,TRBV30,TRBJ2-2,.,CAGGAVSNTGELFF,TGTGCCGGGGGGGCAGTTTCGAACACCGGGGAGCTGTTTTTT
.,TRBV10-3,TRBJ2-1,TRBD2,CAISALAGDYNEQFF,TGTGCCATCAGTGCCCTAGCGGGAGACTACAATGAGCAGTTCTTC
.,TRBV7-9,TRBJ2-1,TRBD2,CASSLGGGPDNEQFF,TGTGCCAGCAGCTTAGGGGGGGGACCAGATAATGAGCAGTTCTTC
few,TRBV2,TRBJ2-2,.,CASSGLVNNGELFF,TGTGCCAGCAGTGGACTGGTCAACAACGGGGAGCTGTTTTTT
.,TRBV30,TRBJ2-3,.,CAWSANSARGDTQYF,TGTGCCTGGAGCGCCAACAGTGCTAGGGGCGATACGCAGTATTTT
.,TRBV5-1,TRBJ1-1,.,CASSFGGKLNTEAFF,TGCGCCAGCAGCTTCGGGGGAAAATTGAACACTGAAGCTTTCTTT
.,TRBV30,TRBJ1-2,.,CAWSNGNYGYTF,TGTGCCTGGAGTAACGGTAACTATGGCTACACCTTC
.,TRBV9,TRBJ2-1,.,CASSVGGLNEQFF,TGTGCCAGCAGCGTAGGCGGGCTAAATGAGCAGTTCTTC
.,TRBV7-3,TRBJ2-3,TRBD2,CASSRGPGSGAQYF,TGTGCCAGCTCCAGAGGTCCGGGGAGCGGGGCGCAGTATTTT
.,TRBV4-1,TRBJ2-7,.,CASSPSRFYEQYF,TGCGCCAGCAGCCCGAGCCGGTTCTACGAGCAGTACTTC
.,TRBV7-3,TRBJ2-7,.,CASSLGHQSYEQYF,TGTGCCAGCAGCTTAGGACATCAATCCTACGAGCAGTACTTC
.,TRBV9,TRBJ1-2,TRBD1,CASSPTGTETYGYTF,TGTGCCAGCAGCCCAACCGGGACAGAGACTTATGGCTACACCTTC
.,TRBV21-1,TRBJ2-4,.,CASSKALGGDRAGNIQYF,TGTGCCAGCAGCAAAGCGCTTGGTGGCGACAGGGCCGGAAACATTCAGTACTTC
.,TRBV14,TRBJ1-2,TRBD1,CASSQDREGQGLPRYGYTF,TGTGCCAGCAGCCAAGATCGAGAGGGACAGGGACTACCTCGCTATGGCTACACCTTC
.,TRBV7-2,TRBJ1-2,.,CASSSTAQSYTF,TGTGCCAGCAGCTCGACAGCGCAGAGCTACACCTTC
.,TRBV11-1,TRBJ2-1,.,CASSPRVSYNEQFF,TGTGCCAGCAGCCCGCGGGTCTCCTACAATGAGCAGTTCTTC
.,TRBV5-4,TRBJ2-7,TRBD2,CASSLGVNGLAGDEQYF,TGTGCCAGCAGCTTGGGGGTTAACGGACTAGCGGGAGATGAGCAGTACTTC
.,TRBV7-2,TRBJ2-7,TRBD1,CASSHGLGQGFEQYF,TGTGCCAGCAGCCATGGCCTGGGACAGGGGTTCGAGCAGTACTTC
.,TRBV5-4,TRBJ2-5,TRBD2,CASTNSGGLGKTQYF,TGTGCCAGCACCAATAGCGGGGGCCTTGGAAAGACCCAGTACTTC
.,TRBV7-2,TRBJ2-7,.,CASSLGRTQGLSYEQYF,TGTGCCAGCAGCTTAGGCCGAACACAGGGTCTCTCCTACGAGCAGTACTTC
.,TRBV30,TRBJ2-3,.,CAWSVGGTNSPRF,TGTGCCTGGAGTGTAGGGGGAACTAATTCCCCCCGTTTT
.,TRBV6-4,TRBJ2-1,TRBD2,CASSRSSGGASEQFF,TGTGCCAGCAGTCGTTCTAGCGGGGGGGCCTCTGAGCAGTTCTTC